The source of this T cell receptor beta chain is a study of early T cells in non-severe SARS-CoV-2 infection. Only a few counts were recorded for this clonotype. CDR1 is SEHNR, CDR2 FQNEAQ, per germline (reference sequence). CDR3 length equals 11 residues. The ends were cut back, 1 base at V and 12 bases at J, with 10 bases in the middle. TCRdb processed the 5' RACE reads anew with MiXCR; each CDR3 protein has one entry. The sample has about 100,000 distinct CDR3 sequences; around 12% are singletons. The gene calls are TRBV7-9 and TRBJ2-7, with D possibly being TRBD2 (5 bases). Sequencing was performed on whole blood. The receptor was derived from an adult who was a healthcare worker with PCR-confirmed SARS-CoV-2 infection or an uninfected control (not recorded which). CDR3 in DNA: TGTGCCAGCAGCTTAGGAGAGGGTCCGTACTTC. Translated, it gives CASSLGEGPYF.